This T cell receptor (beta chain) was found in a study of control samples from healthy donors and cancer patients. Assay used: immunoSEQ multiplex PCR; TCRdb lists only in-frame clones, some missing. Of about 160,000 clones in the sample, over 85% were seen once. The length of the CDR3 is 13 residues. Germline loops: CDR1 LNHDA, CDR2 SQIVND (reference sequence). V was shortened by 9 bases and J by 3 bases, with 12 bases between the two germline ends. The chain links TRBV19 to TRBJ1-5; D ambiguous. The TCR originated in a man aged 30 to 39 in good health. The source material was blood. The CDR3 loop is CASSGVYNQPQHF. The CDR3 nucleotides are TGTGCCAGCTCCGGGGTGTACAATCAGCCCCAGCATTTT. The full variable domain, completed using reference TRBV19 and TRBJ1-5, is DGGITQSPKYLFRKEGQNVTLSCEQNLNHDAMYWYRQDPGQGLRLIYYSQIVNDFQKGDIAEGYSVSREKKESFPLTVTSAQKNPTAFYLCASSGVYNQPQHFGDGTRLSIL.